This TCR beta chain derives from a study of T cell responses to AZD1222 COVID-19 vaccine. Sequencing used immunoSEQ multiplex PCR; TCRdb keeps in-frame clones, though not all of them. The sample lists 120,000 or so clones; 85% to 95% were seen once. Germline V gene data show CDR1 as GTSNPN and CDR2 as SVGIG (reference sequence). After removal of 1 base from V and 10 bases from J, the junction contained 7 bases not matched to a gene. CDR3 length equals 14 residues. This sequence originates from an adult who received the AZD1222 COVID-19 vaccine. V and J are TRBV30 and TRBJ1-1; TRBD1 matches 12 bases. The sample here was peripheral blood, taken 28 days after the second AZD1222 dose. CDR3 in DNA: TGTGCCTGGAGTGGGCCACTGGGACAGGGGGCAGCTTTCTTT. It is translated as CAWSGPLGQGAAFF.